This TCR beta chain was recorded in a study of blood T cell repertoires in COVID-19. The wider study: Samples of COVID-19 (acute and convalescent) were obtained from the United States, Italy and Spain.

CDR3 size: 12 residues. Germline loops: CDR1 MNHEY, CDR2 SVGAGI. The V end lost 2 bases, the J end lost 7 bases, and 8 bases lay between the germline ends. Clones were sequenced by immunoSEQ multiplex PCR, and TCRdb holds only the in-frame ones, with some missing. The sample has approximately 70,000 clones, more than 85% seen once. The TCR comes from a human donor with active COVID-19. The donor label of this sample is uncertain. The gene calls are TRBV6-5 and TRBJ1-2; no clear D gene. Sequenced sample: peripheral blood. CDR3 sequence: CASSYEGGGYTF. In DNA form, the CDR3 reads TGTGCCAGCAGTTACGAGGGAGGTGGCTACACCTTC.